The 11 T cell receptor beta chains presented below share a single source sample, sequenced in a study of glioma-infiltrating T cells after dendritic cell vaccination. Assay used: immunoSEQ multiplex PCR; TCRdb lists only in-frame clones, some missing. The sample yields 65,000 to 80,000 clones, over 75% seen once. Time point noted: after dendritic cell vaccination, including at tumor progression/relapse. Sequenced here: blood, sampled after dendritic cell vaccination. The receptors shown here come from a human donor with glioblastoma.

The gene calls are TRBV5-1 and TRBJ2-3; D is unclear. Germline V gene lookup returns CDR1 SGHRS and CDR2 YFSETQ. The V and J ends lost 1 base and 4 bases respectively, with 4 bases between them. CDR3 length equals 12 residues. In nucleotides, the CDR3 is TGCGCCAGCAGCTTGTTCGCAGATACGCAGTATTTT. The encoded protein is CASSLFADTQYF.

This chain's CDR3 is CASSLVAGGNTEAFF. The DNA for the CDR3 is TGCGCCAGCAGCTTGGTTGCAGGGGGGAACACTGAAGCTTTCTTT. The rearrangement uses TRBV5-1 and TRBJ1-1; TRBD1 agrees at 7 bases. The CDR3 loop spans 15 amino acids. The V and J ends lost 0 bases and 1 base, in that order; junction bases with no gene match: 3. Germline V gene lookup returns CDR1 SGHRS and CDR2 YFSETQ.

The chain recombines TRBV7-3 with TRBJ2-2; 11 bases map to TRBD2. This CDR3 region has 17 residues. Germline CDR1 is SGHTA and CDR2 is FQGTGA. The V segment lost 4 bases and the J segment 5 bases; nucleotides outside the gene matches: 9. CDR3 DNA sequence: TGTGCCAGCAGCTCTAGCGGGAGGAGGCACGGGACCGGGGAGCTGTTTTTT. Its protein is CASSSSGRRHGTGELFF.

V usage is TRBV6-1 and J usage is TRBJ1-2; TRBD1 might be the D (6 bases). Germline V lookup: CDR1 MNHNS, CDR2 SASEGT. With 7 bases removed from V and 8 bases from J, the gap between germline ends came to 11 bases. The CDR3 runs 11 residues. The CDR3 region is CASKGQFGYTF. The CDR3 DNA follows: TGTGCCAGCAAAGGACAGTTCGGCTACACCTTC.

The rearrangement uses TRBV5-6 and TRBJ2-7; 8 bases are a match to TRBD1. The CDR3 spans 14 residues. J was trimmed by 6 bases and V by 4 bases; bases with no gene match: 9. Per germline, CDR1 SGHDT and CDR2 YYEEEE. The CDR3 region has the DNA TGTGCCAGCAGCCTCTATCTCAGGGGGCTCGAGCAGTACTTC. Encoded protein: CASSLYLRGLEQYF. The whole variable domain, filled in from reference TRBV5-6 and TRBJ2-7, reads DAGVTQSPTHLIKTRGQQVTLRCSPKSGHDTVSWYQQALGQGPQFIFQYYEEEERQRGNFPDRFSGHQFPNYSSELNVNALLLGDSALYLCASSLYLRGLEQYFGPGTRLTVT.

The V and J genes are TRBV4-2 and TRBJ2-1; 11 nucleotides align to TRBD1. Germline-derived CDR1 and CDR2 are LGHNA and YNFKEQ. V was pared by 0 bases and J by 7 bases, with 8 bases of the junction left unmatched. The CDR3 runs to 17 residues. The CDR3 nucleotides are TGTGCCAGCAGCCAAGACCCCGGACAGGGGGCGCAAAATGAGCAGTTCTTC. Protein: CASSQDPGQGAQNEQFF.

The gene calls are TRBV6-4 and TRBJ1-2; D may be TRBD1 (6 bases). Per germline, CDR1 MRHNA and CDR2 SNTAGT. The V end was cut by 4 bases, the J end by 2 bases, with 8 bases between. The CDR3 has 13 amino acids. CDR3: CASSVDRNYGYTF. The DNA for the CDR3 is TGTGCCAGCAGTGTGGACAGAAACTATGGCTACACCTTC.

This chain links TRBV23-1 with TRBJ1-3; perhaps TRBD1 as D (5 bases). TRBV23-1 has ORF status, its function being uncertain. With 7 bases removed from V and 0 bases from J, the gap between germline ends came to 10 bases. CDR3 length: 14 residues. In nucleotides, the CDR3 is TGCGCCAGCATCCCGGGGGGCTCTGGAAACACCATATATTTT. Protein: CASIPGGSGNTIYF.

The chain uses TRBV6-1 and TRBJ1-3, with 7 bases matching TRBD1. The V segment lost 0 bases and the J segment 4 bases; nucleotides outside the gene matches: 3. Germline CDR1 reads MNHNS; CDR2 reads SASEGT. CDR3 length: 15 residues. The chain's CDR3 is CASSEATGRGNTIYF. CDR3 coding DNA: TGTGCCAGCAGTGAAGCGACAGGGCGAGGAAACACCATATATTTT.

CDR3 sequence (DNA): TGTGCCAGCAGCCCAGGGCCCGGGACAGCCTACGAGCAGTACTTC. This gives the protein CASSPGPGTAYEQYF. V gene TRBV11-2 combines with J gene TRBJ2-7; 7 bases fit TRBD1. J gave up 2 bases and V 5 bases, and 9 bases lay outside the gene matches. The CDR3 has 15 amino acids. CDR1 is SGHAT, CDR2 FQNNGV, per germline. Drawing the rest from reference TRBV11-2 and TRBJ2-7, the complete variable domain is EAGVAQSPRYKIIEKRQSVAFWCNPISGHATLYWYQQILGQGPKLLIQFQNNGVVDDSQLPKDRFSAERLKGVDSTLKIQPAKLEDSAVYLCASSPGPGTAYEQYFGPGTRLTVT.

The chain recombines TRBV29-1 with TRBJ2-3, with D perhaps TRBD1 (5 bases). Deletions cut 7 bases from V and 6 bases from J, with 14 bases between. CDR1 SQVTM and CDR2 ANQGSEA come from the germline V gene. This CDR3 region has 12 residues. The CDR3 reads CSASHWGDTQYF. DNA of the CDR3: TGCAGCGCTTCCCACTGGGGCGATACGCAGTATTTT.